This T cell receptor (beta chain) comes out of a study of blood T cell repertoires in COVID-19. Across the whole study: Acute-phase and convalescent COVID-19 samples originated in the United States, Italy and Spain.

Under the authors' procedure: Estimated nucleated cell counts came from reference gene primer amplification. TCRdb's table, derived via immunoSEQ multiplex PCR, lists solely in-frame clones and lacks some. V and J calls plus clone size are reproduced from that table; the DNA served to infer D and trimming. The sample has fewer than 350,000 clones; approximately 90% are singletons. Germline assignment: CDR1 MNHEY and CDR2 SMNVEV (reference sequence). The CDR3 covers 18 residues. Deletions cut 5 bases from V and 2 bases from J, with 19 bases between. Patients of the Seattle cohort, enrolled during active infection, were followed longitudinally.

The receptor was isolated from a man aged 25 to 40 with COVID-19, enrolled during active disease. The chain recombines TRBV27 with TRBJ2-6, with D possibly TRBD1 on 5 matching bases. The sequencing sample was made of peripheral blood. This chain's CDR3 is CASSPYRQGQPGANVLTF. For the CDR3, the DNA is TGTGCCAGCAGTCCTTATAGGCAGGGTCAACCTGGGGCCAACGTCCTGACTTTC.